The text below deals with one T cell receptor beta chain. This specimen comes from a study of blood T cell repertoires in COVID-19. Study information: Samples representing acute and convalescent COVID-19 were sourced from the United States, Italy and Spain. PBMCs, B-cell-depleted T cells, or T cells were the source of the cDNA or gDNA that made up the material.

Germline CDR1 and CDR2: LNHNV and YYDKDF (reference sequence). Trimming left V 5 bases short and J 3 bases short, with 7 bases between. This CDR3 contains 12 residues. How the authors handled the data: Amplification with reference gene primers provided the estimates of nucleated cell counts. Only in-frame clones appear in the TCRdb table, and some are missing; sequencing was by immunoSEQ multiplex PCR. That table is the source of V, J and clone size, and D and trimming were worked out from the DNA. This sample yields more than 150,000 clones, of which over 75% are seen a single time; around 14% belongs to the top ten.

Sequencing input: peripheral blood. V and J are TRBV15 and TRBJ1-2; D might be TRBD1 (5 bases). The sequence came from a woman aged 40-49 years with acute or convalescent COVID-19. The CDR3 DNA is TGTGCCACCAGCCCGGGGGACTATGGCTACACCTTC. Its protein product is CATSPGDYGYTF. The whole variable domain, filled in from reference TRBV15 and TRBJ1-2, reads DAMVIQNPRYQVTQFGKPVTLSCSQTLNHNVMYWYQQKSSQAPKLLFHYYDKDFNNEADTPDNFQSRRPNTSFCFLDIRSPGLGDTAMYLCATSPGDYGYTFGSGTRLTVV.